The 7 T cell receptor beta chains listed next were all sequenced from one sample in a study of neurological immune-mediated disorders. TCRdb re-analysed the 5' RACE reads in MiXCR, keeping a single row per CDR3 protein. The sample shows about 22,000 distinct CDR3 sequences, approximately 15% of them seen only once. The sample was CD8+ T cells from blood. The origin of the receptors is a woman between 18 and 29 years old with multiple sclerosis.

This clonotype has a count of ten or more. This sequence joins TRBV29-1 and TRBJ1-2; D is unclear. The ends were cut back, 6 bases at V and 0 bases at J, with 5 bases in the middle. The CDR3 runs 11 residues. Germline CDR1 SQVTM, CDR2 ANQGSEA. CDR3 amino acids: CSVGTNYGYTF. CDR3 coding DNA: TGCAGCGTCGGGACTAACTATGGCTACACCTTC.

This clonotype was found a few times. The chain combines TRBV20-1 with TRBJ1-5; no definite D call. The CDR3 has 13 amino acids. Trimming shortened V by 5 bases and J by 2 bases, and 10 bases separated the two germline ends. Germline CDR1 is DFQATT and CDR2 is SNEGSKA (reference sequence). CDR3 loop: CSAGGKGNQPQHF. Written as DNA, the CDR3 is TGCAGTGCTGGCGGAAAAGGCAATCAGCCCCAGCATTTT.

The sample holds many counts of this clonotype. V usage is TRBV9 and J usage is TRBJ2-1, with 7 bases identical to TRBD2. The CDR3 contains 15 residues. Germline V gene lookup returns CDR1 SGDLS and CDR2 YYNGEE. V dropped 2 bases and J dropped 9; count of bases not matched to a gene: 11. The CDR3 bases are TGTGCCAGCAGCGTCTCCGGCGGGAGAGCAGTTGAGCAGTTCTTC. Translating gives CASSVSGGRAVEQFF. The variable domain in full, completed from reference TRBV9 and TRBJ2-1, reads DSGVTQTPKHLITATGQRVTLRCSPRSGDLSVYWYQQSLDQGLQFLIQYYNGEERAKGNILERFSAQQFPDLHSELNLSSLELGDSALYFCASSVSGGRAVEQFFGPGTRLTVL.

In this sample, this clonotype turned up many times. The chain is built from TRBV5-5 and TRBJ2-1, with a possible D match to TRBD2 (5 bases). Germline V gene sequence: CDR1 SGHKS, CDR2 YYEKEE (reference sequence). The CDR3 covers 12 residues. V was pared by 0 bases and J by 15 bases, with 13 bases between. Here the CDR3 reads CASSLGGMVTFF. As DNA, the CDR3 is TGTGCCAGCAGCTTGGGAGGGATGGTGACGTTCTTC.

This clonotype occurred many times. This chain links TRBV6-6 with TRBJ1-5, with D possibly being TRBD1 (5 bases). This CDR3 is 15 amino acids long. Per the germline V gene, CDR1 is MNHNY and CDR2 is SVGAGI (reference sequence). V shed 5 bases and J shed 1 base, with 12 bases lying between them. The CDR3 DNA reads TGTGCCAGCAGTCTCAACGGGGGGAGCAATCAGCCCCAGCATTTT. Amino acid sequence: CASSLNGGSNQPQHF.

At least ten counts were recorded for this clonotype. The chain recombines TRBV6-5 with TRBJ2-1; 8 bases match TRBD2. Germline V gives CDR1 MNHEY, CDR2 SVGAGI. Trimming cost V 2 bases and J 7 bases; bases outside gene matches: 10. The CDR3 loop spans 16 amino acids. CDR3 protein: CASSYSSTGGRNEQFF. CDR3 nucleotides: TGTGCCAGCAGTTACAGTTCGACGGGGGGGCGGAATGAGCAGTTCTTC.

This clonotype was counted at least ten times. The gene calls are TRBV7-9 and TRBJ2-6; 11 nucleotides match TRBD2. With 8 bases clipped from V and 1 base from J, the junction kept 13 bases outside the gene matches. This CDR3 is built from 19 residues. Germline V gives CDR1 SEHNR, CDR2 FQNEAQ (reference sequence). The CDR3, as DNA: TGTGCCAGCCGGCCTCCGGGACTAGCGGAGGCTTCTGGGGCCAACGTCCTGACTTTC. Amino acid sequence: CASRPPGLAEASGANVLTF.